This TCR beta chain was recovered during a study of regulatory and conventional T cells in RAG deficiency. Study-level findings and limits: In Omenn syndrome, sorted "Tregs" may be peripherally activated cells. Shannon entropy was markedly lower and Simpson indices higher in RAG-deficient patients than control T-cell subsets. In Omenn syndrome, Treg and Tconv repertoires overlapped >85%.

Some clones are missing from TCRdb's copy, which holds only in-frame ones; the method was immunoSEQ multiplex PCR. The data show roughly 34,000 clones, about three quarters seen once. Conventional CD4+ T cells were sorted from blood as CD25-low CD127-high cells. Points on this clone: As yet, its antigen is unknown.

The V and J ends lost 10 bases and 0 bases respectively, with 9 bases between them. This CDR3 is 12 amino acids long. Germline CDR1 reads MNHNY; CDR2 reads SVGAGI (reference sequence). The same sample was also studied in work on regulatory T cells. This second report adds: The PCR used 52 TRBV and 13 TRBJ primers.

The material sequenced was CD4+ effector T cells sorted from blood. This rearrangement joins TRBV6-6 to TRBJ2-5; unclear D gene. This TCR came from a human donor in good health. The CDR3 spells CATSQDQETQYF. The CDR3, as DNA: TGTGCCACCTCACAAGACCAAGAGACCCAGTACTTC.